The present TCR beta chain was sequenced within a study of T cells in Graves' hyperthyroidism and ophthalmopathy. In the study overall: Prior to any treatment, at the point of initial diagnosis, peripheral blood was collected. Overall study findings and caveats: In the blood, most expanded thyroid clonotypes above 0.001 appeared as well.

Diagnoses were established using clinical symptoms, serum thyroxine and TRAb, thyroid ultrasound and orbital computed tomography. This clonotype appeared many times. The antigen is not known. Regions amplified from RNA transcripts were the TCR beta CDR3 regions. The HTBI primer set was used in a first-round RT-PCR of the TCR CDR3. In TCRdb, the multiplex PCR reads were re-called with MiXCR into one record per CDR3 protein. The sample has roughly 380,000 distinct CDR3 sequences; around 18% are singletons. Germline V gene sequence: CDR1 SGDLS, CDR2 YYNGEE. The CDR3 totals 15 residues. Trimming left V 1 base short and J 0 bases short, with 10 bases between.

This rearrangement joins TRBV9 to TRBJ2-5; D unresolved. The sequencing sample was made of blood. The sequence derives from a woman between 40 and 55 years old with Graves' ophthalmopathy. The CDR3 nucleotides read TGTGCCAGCAGCGTATACGGAGAGTACCAAGAGACCCAGTACTTC. Amino acid sequence: CASSVYGEYQETQYF.